A selection of T cell receptor beta chains follows, all from one sample in a study of cytomegalovirus exposure and HLA in healthy donors. Using immunoSEQ multiplex PCR, the repertoire was profiled, and TCRdb retains in-frame clones only, with some absent. This table lists around 65,000 clones. The sequenced sample was PBMCs. The receptors here all came from a man younger than 40 in good health and CMV-seropositive. The CDR3 runs from the conserved cysteine through the conserved F or W. Each record gives: CDR3 DNA, CDR3 protein, J gene, V gene, D gene. D genes are given only for firm matches.

cdr3_nt: TGTGCCAGTACGTTAGCTGGGGCCAACGTCCTGACTTTC
cdr3_aa: CASTLAGANVLTF
j_call: TRBJ2-6
v_call: TRBV19
d_call: NA

cdr3_nt: TGCAGCGTCCACCTGACTAGCGGGAGCACAGATAAGCAGTATTTT
cdr3_aa: CSVHLTSGSTDKQYF
j_call: TRBJ2-3
v_call: TRBV29-1
d_call: TRBD2

cdr3_nt: TGTGCCAGCAGTAAAAACAGGGGGCGCGACGAGCAGTACTTC
cdr3_aa: CASSKNRGRDEQYF
j_call: TRBJ2-7
v_call: TRBV6-5
d_call: TRBD1

cdr3_nt: TGCGCCAGCAGCGTGGGGGCCGGGCGGGGGGACGGAGAGACCCAGTACTTC
cdr3_aa: CASSVGAGRGDGETQYF
j_call: TRBJ2-5
v_call: TRBV5-1
d_call: TRBD2

cdr3_nt: TGTGCCAGCAGCTTAGCGTGGAGGGAAGAGACCCAGTACTTC
cdr3_aa: CASSLAWREETQYF
j_call: TRBJ2-5
v_call: TRBV7-9
d_call: NA

cdr3_nt: TGTGCCAGCTCACCCTACAACGGGGAGAACACTGAAGCTTTCTTT
cdr3_aa: CASSPYNGENTEAFF
j_call: TRBJ1-1
v_call: TRBV18
d_call: NA

cdr3_nt: TGTGCCAGCAGCCAGGGGGCCGGGACAACGAACACCGGGGAGCTGTTTTTT
cdr3_aa: CASSQGAGTTNTGELFF
j_call: TRBJ2-2
v_call: TRBV4-2
d_call: NA

cdr3_nt: TGTGCCAGCAGCATAGCAGGTCTGCCAGGGGGAGCGCAGTATTTT
cdr3_aa: CASSIAGLPGGAQYF
j_call: TRBJ2-3
v_call: TRBV9
d_call: TRBD1

cdr3_nt: TGTGCCAGCGTCCGTACTTCGAACTATGGCTACACCTTC
cdr3_aa: CASVRTSNYGYTF
j_call: TRBJ1-2
v_call: TRBV2
d_call: NA

cdr3_nt: TGTGCCAGCAGCAAACAAGGACGGGACAGGGTTAAGTCCTATGGCTACACCTTC
cdr3_aa: CASSKQGRDRVKSYGYTF
j_call: TRBJ1-2
v_call: TRBV7-8
d_call: TRBD1

cdr3_nt: TGTGCCAGTAGTATCGGGACAGGGGGTATTTACGAGCAGTACTTC
cdr3_aa: CASSIGTGGIYEQYF
j_call: TRBJ2-7
v_call: TRBV19
d_call: TRBD1

cdr3_nt: TGTGCCAGCAGTGAATACAGTTCGCCCTCCTACGAGCAGTACTTC
cdr3_aa: CASSEYSSPSYEQYF
j_call: TRBJ2-7
v_call: TRBV6-1
d_call: NA

cdr3_nt: TGCGCCAGCAGCTGGGGACAGGGTGGCTACGAGCAGTACTTC
cdr3_aa: CASSWGQGGYEQYF
j_call: TRBJ2-7
v_call: TRBV5-1
d_call: TRBD1

cdr3_nt: TGTGCTAGTGGGGGGGGTGGGGCGCGGGTCACTGAAGCTTTCTTT
cdr3_aa: CASGGGGARVTEAFF
j_call: TRBJ1-1
v_call: TRBV12-5
d_call: NA

cdr3_nt: TGCGCCAGCAGCCAGGGGACAGGACCCATCTCCTACGAGCAGTACTTC
cdr3_aa: CASSQGTGPISYEQYF
j_call: TRBJ2-7
v_call: TRBV4-1
d_call: TRBD1

cdr3_nt: TGTGCCAGCAATGCGGTGGTCCGGGAAAAACTGTTTTTT
cdr3_aa: CASNAVVREKLFF
j_call: TRBJ1-4
v_call: TRBV2
d_call: NA

cdr3_nt: TGTGCCAGCAGCGCCGTATCCCCGGGGTTTGACGGCTACACCTTC
cdr3_aa: CASSAVSPGFDGYTF
j_call: TRBJ1-2
v_call: TRBV7-9
d_call: NA

cdr3_nt: TGTGCCAGCAGCCCCTTAGCGGGAGTAGGATCGAACGAGCAGTACTTC
cdr3_aa: CASSPLAGVGSNEQYF
j_call: TRBJ2-7
v_call: TRBV5-6
d_call: TRBD2

cdr3_nt: TGTGCCAGCCAAGGGGGGGTTGGGGCCAACGTCCTGACTTTC
cdr3_aa: CASQGGVGANVLTF
j_call: TRBJ2-6
v_call: TRBV4-2
d_call: NA

cdr3_nt: TGTGCCAGCAGCCCGCTCATGGACAGTACTGAAAAACTGTTTTTT
cdr3_aa: CASSPLMDSTEKLFF
j_call: TRBJ1-4
v_call: TRBV5-8
d_call: NA

cdr3_nt: TGCGCCAGCAGCCCCCGATATAGCATTGGGGAGGTGGCAAATGGCTACACCTTC
cdr3_aa: CASSPRYSIGEVANGYTF
j_call: TRBJ1-2
v_call: TRBV5-1
d_call: NA

cdr3_nt: TGTGCCAGCAGTTATGGAGGGGAAGAGACCCAGTACTTC
cdr3_aa: CASSYGGEETQYF
j_call: TRBJ2-5
v_call: TRBV6-5
d_call: NA

cdr3_nt: TGTGCCAGCAGTGAATCGGACACCGGGGAGCTGTTTTTT
cdr3_aa: CASSESDTGELFF
j_call: TRBJ2-2
v_call: TRBV6-4
d_call: NA

cdr3_nt: TGCGCCAGCAGCCCCGGACAGGGACTCTCCTACGAGCAGTACTTC
cdr3_aa: CASSPGQGLSYEQYF
j_call: TRBJ2-7
v_call: TRBV5-1
d_call: TRBD1

cdr3_nt: TGCGCCAGCAGCTGGGGACAGAGCTTGAACACTGAAGCTTTCTTT
cdr3_aa: CASSWGQSLNTEAFF
j_call: TRBJ1-1
v_call: TRBV5-1
d_call: TRBD1

cdr3_nt: TGTGCCACCAGCAGAGTAACTAGCGGGGCCCAAGAGACCCAGTACTTC
cdr3_aa: CATSRVTSGAQETQYF
j_call: TRBJ2-5
v_call: TRBV15
d_call: TRBD2

cdr3_nt: TGCAGCGTTGAAGAACAGCCGGCGTGGGCAGGAGATACGCAGTATTTT
cdr3_aa: CSVEEQPAWAGDTQYF
j_call: TRBJ2-3
v_call: TRBV29-1
d_call: NA

cdr3_nt: TGCGCCAGCAGCCTACTCCTACTGGGCCAGAACTCCTACGAGCAGTACTTC
cdr3_aa: CASSLLLLGQNSYEQYF
j_call: TRBJ2-7
v_call: TRBV4-1
d_call: NA

cdr3_nt: TGTGCCAGCAGCGTGGGACAGCGTATGAACACTGAAGCTTTCTTT
cdr3_aa: CASSVGQRMNTEAFF
j_call: TRBJ1-1
v_call: TRBV7-9
d_call: TRBD1

cdr3_nt: TGTGCCAGCAGCTTGGCCGCGGGAAGGGATGAGCAGTTCTTC
cdr3_aa: CASSLAAGRDEQFF
j_call: TRBJ2-1
v_call: TRBV5-6
d_call: NA

cdr3_nt: TGTGCCAGCAGCCCCGAGGAGGGGCGAGGTTCACCCCTCCACTTT
cdr3_aa: CASSPEEGRGSPLHF
j_call: TRBJ1-6
v_call: TRBV6-5
d_call: NA

cdr3_nt: TGTGCCAGCAGTACGACTAGCGGGGCGAAAGATACGCAGTATTTT
cdr3_aa: CASSTTSGAKDTQYF
j_call: TRBJ2-3
v_call: TRBV6-5
d_call: TRBD2

cdr3_nt: TGTGCCAGCAGCCCTCTTTTTGACTCTAGGAATGAGCAGTTCTTC
cdr3_aa: CASSPLFDSRNEQFF
j_call: TRBJ2-1
v_call: TRBV9
d_call: NA

cdr3_nt: TGTGCCAGCAGCCTCCGGGACAGGTCGCCTGAAGCTTTCTTT
cdr3_aa: CASSLRDRSPEAFF
j_call: TRBJ1-1
v_call: TRBV6-5
d_call: TRBD1

cdr3_nt: TGTGCCAGCAGCACTAGGGTGGCTGGCACTGAAGCTTTCTTT
cdr3_aa: CASSTRVAGTEAFF
j_call: TRBJ1-1
v_call: TRBV7-9
d_call: NA

cdr3_nt: TGTGCCAGCAGCCAGGGACTAGCGGCGAATGAGCAGTTCTTC
cdr3_aa: CASSQGLAANEQFF
j_call: TRBJ2-1
v_call: TRBV5-4
d_call: TRBD2

cdr3_nt: TGTGCCAGTAGCAGGGGGCTCAATCAGCCCCAGCATTTT
cdr3_aa: CASSRGLNQPQHF
j_call: TRBJ1-5
v_call: TRBV19
d_call: TRBD1

cdr3_nt: TGTGCCAGCAGCCAAGATACTCTAGCGGGTCGCACCGGGGAGCTGTTTTTT
cdr3_aa: CASSQDTLAGRTGELFF
j_call: TRBJ2-2
v_call: TRBV4-2
d_call: TRBD2

cdr3_nt: TGTGCCAGCAGCTTGGTTACTAGTGGGGAGACCCAGTACTTC
cdr3_aa: CASSLVTSGETQYF
j_call: TRBJ2-5
v_call: TRBV5-4
d_call: NA

cdr3_nt: TGTGCCAGCAGACCGAGAGAGGGGGCTGGAAATGAAAAACTGTTTTTT
cdr3_aa: CASRPREGAGNEKLFF
j_call: TRBJ1-4
v_call: TRBV27
d_call: TRBD1

cdr3_nt: TGTGCCAGCAGCTCTGGACAGGGGGTCGGGGAGACCCAGTACTTC
cdr3_aa: CASSSGQGVGETQYF
j_call: TRBJ2-5
v_call: TRBV5-4
d_call: TRBD1

cdr3_nt: TGCGCCAGCAGCCAAGTCGGGACAGGTTTAGTTGTGGATGAGCAGTTCTTC
cdr3_aa: CASSQVGTGLVVDEQFF
j_call: TRBJ2-1
v_call: TRBV4-1
d_call: TRBD1

cdr3_nt: TGTGCCAGCAGCCCGATACTAGCGGGGAGATACCAAGAGACCCAGTACTTC
cdr3_aa: CASSPILAGRYQETQYF
j_call: TRBJ2-5
v_call: TRBV7-2
d_call: TRBD2

cdr3_nt: TGTGCCAGCAGTTTAGAAGGTTTCGGTACAGGAGCCTACGAGCAGTACTTC
cdr3_aa: CASSLEGFGTGAYEQYF
j_call: TRBJ2-7
v_call: TRBV28
d_call: NA

cdr3_nt: TGTGCCAGCAGTGAACCCGAGTCCGACGAGCAGTACTTC
cdr3_aa: CASSEPESDEQYF
j_call: TRBJ2-7
v_call: TRBV6-1
d_call: NA

cdr3_nt: TGCGCCAGCAGCTTGGCTGGACAGAAAAAGCACCCATGGACGAACACTGAAGCTTTCTTT
cdr3_aa: CASSLAGQKKHPWTNTEAFF
j_call: TRBJ1-1
v_call: TRBV5-1
d_call: NA

cdr3_nt: TGCGCCAGCAGCCCAAGGACAGAAATGAACACTGAAGCTTTCTTT
cdr3_aa: CASSPRTEMNTEAFF
j_call: TRBJ1-1
v_call: TRBV5-1
d_call: NA

cdr3_nt: TGCGCCAGCAGATCTCAGACAGTAAATGAAAAACTGTTTTTT
cdr3_aa: CASRSQTVNEKLFF
j_call: TRBJ1-4
v_call: TRBV5-1
d_call: NA

cdr3_nt: TGCGCCAGCACCCTGGGGACAGGGGGCACGGATGAGCAGTTCTTC
cdr3_aa: CASTLGTGGTDEQFF
j_call: TRBJ2-1
v_call: TRBV5-1
d_call: TRBD1

cdr3_nt: TGTGCCAGCATCTCCCGAGACAGGGCGGGAGATACGCAGTATTTT
cdr3_aa: CASISRDRAGDTQYF
j_call: TRBJ2-3
v_call: TRBV6-5
d_call: TRBD1

cdr3_nt: TGCGCCAGCACCTTGGACAGGGCCCTGGGGACCCAGTACTTC
cdr3_aa: CASTLDRALGTQYF
j_call: TRBJ2-5
v_call: TRBV5-1
d_call: TRBD1

cdr3_nt: TGTGCCAGCAGTTTACAGGGGGTAAACACTGAAGCTTTCTTT
cdr3_aa: CASSLQGVNTEAFF
j_call: TRBJ1-1
v_call: TRBV27
d_call: TRBD1

cdr3_nt: TGTGCCAGCAGCTTACCACACGGAGCTCTCTCTGGAAACACCATATATTTT
cdr3_aa: CASSLPHGALSGNTIYF
j_call: TRBJ1-3
v_call: TRBV7-9
d_call: NA